The 9 T cell receptor beta chains reported below all come from one sample, sequenced in a study of blood T cell repertoires in COVID-19. Measured with immunoSEQ multiplex PCR; TCRdb has only the in-frame clones, and not every one. The sample consists of approximately 670,000 clones, approximately 90% of them appearing once. Sequenced input: peripheral blood. The receptors stem from a woman aged 18-29 years with acute or convalescent COVID-19.

The chain links TRBV19 to TRBJ1-2, with TRBD1 matching 8 bases. The CDR3 runs to 15 residues. In germline, CDR1 is LNHDA, CDR2 SQIVND (reference sequence). V lost 5 bases and J lost 8; bases outside the gene matches: 13. The CDR3, as DNA: TGTGCCAGTAGTCCTTGGGACAGGTCTGCCGGGGGCTACACCTTC. It encodes CASSPWDRSAGGYTF.

The gene calls are TRBV23-1 and TRBJ1-2, with 7 nucleotides matching TRBD1. TRBV23-1 is an open reading frame, and its role is uncertain. Losses at the gene ends were 2 bases for V and 2 bases for J; bases not matched to a gene: 11. CDR3 length: 17 amino acids. The CDR3 bases are TGCGCCAGCAGTCAAAGCTCCCGGACAGGATCGAACTATGGCTACACCTTC. This sequence encodes CASSQSSRTGSNYGYTF.

V and J are TRBV4-2 and TRBJ2-2; TRBD2 agrees at 13 bases. V lost 1 base, J lost 6 bases, and 2 bases stayed unmatched. The germline V gene encodes CDR1 LGHNA and CDR2 YNFKEQ. This CDR3 has 16 amino acids. Here the CDR3 reads CASSQVLAGGPGELFF. In DNA form, the CDR3 reads TGTGCCAGCAGCCAAGTACTAGCGGGGGGGCCCGGGGAGCTGTTTTTT.

This chain connects TRBV7-2 to TRBJ2-5; 7 positions agree with TRBD2. The CDR3 has 14 amino acids. Germline assignment: CDR1 SGHTA and CDR2 FQGNSA. Trimming took 2 bases from V and 4 from J; bases not matched to a gene: 4. CDR3 DNA sequence: TGTGCCAGCAGCTTATTGGGGGGGGGAGAGACCCAGTACTTC. This codes for CASSLLGGGETQYF.

The rearrangement joins TRBV19 to TRBJ1-2, with TRBD1 identical over 9 bases. Germline CDR1 and CDR2: LNHDA and SQIVND (reference sequence). V trimming: 7 bases; J trimming: 6 bases; junction bases outside the gene matches: 12. CDR3 length: 15 residues. CDR3 nucleotides: TGTGCCAGTACCAACCACCGACAGGGGGTAGATGGCTACACCTTC. It specifies CASTNHRQGVDGYTF.

The V call is TRBV4-2, the J call TRBJ1-3, with a tentative D call TRBD1 (6 bases). This CDR3 region has 16 residues. Trimming took off 0 bases at V and 2 bases at J, with 11 bases between the two ends. Germline V CDR1 and CDR2: LGHNA, YNFKEQ. In DNA form, the CDR3 reads TGTGCCAGCAGCCAAGACGGGGGGGCCACTGGAAACACCATATATTTT. Its protein is CASSQDGGATGNTIYF.

The V and J genes are TRBV6-6 and TRBJ1-1, with 10 bases aligning to TRBD1. Germline V gene sequence: CDR1 MNHNY, CDR2 SVGAGI (reference sequence). CDR3 length: 13 residues. With 7 bases clipped from V and 3 bases from J, the junction kept 2 bases outside the gene matches. The CDR3 DNA reads TGTGCCAGCACCGGGACAGGGGACACTGAAGCTTTCTTT. This codes for CASTGTGDTEAFF.

This chain links TRBV5-6 with TRBJ1-5; 7 nucleotides agree with TRBD1. Per the germline V gene, CDR1 is SGHDT and CDR2 is YYEEEE. Trimming removed 0 bases from V and 1 base from J; junction bases left unmatched: 4. CDR3 length: 16 amino acids. The CDR3 DNA sequence: TGTGCCAGCAGCTTGGCAGGGGGGTGGAGCAATCAGCCCCAGCATTTT. Translating gives CASSLAGGWSNQPQHF.

This chain connects TRBV12-5 to TRBJ1-2; 11 bases agree with TRBD1. Trimming cost V 6 bases and J 8 bases; bases outside gene matches: 8. Germline V gene lookup returns CDR1 LGHNT and CDR2 FRNRAP. The CDR3 is made up of 14 amino acids. CDR3 amino acids: CASGTGQGARGYTF. The DNA of the CDR3 is TGTGCTAGTGGCACCGGACAGGGGGCGCGAGGCTACACCTTC.